These 25 T cell receptor beta chains originate from one sample sequenced in a study of PD-L1 blockade in urothelial cancer. Sequencing was performed with immunoSEQ multiplex PCR; in TCRdb, only in-frame clones are kept and a portion is missing. Among about 43,000 clones listed, about four fifths were seen once. Documented time point: peripheral blood 6 weeks after treatment start. The specimen comprised PBMCs, sampled around atezolizumab (anti-PD-L1) treatment. The receptor source for this set is a man aged 60-69 years with urothelial cancer.

Note on this clone: Its ends do not fully match the called genes, so a read error is possible. This rearrangement joins TRBV18 to TRBJ2-7; 12 positions agree with TRBD1. There are 13 residues in the CDR3. Germline CDR1 KGHSH, CDR2 LQKENI. CDR3 nucleotide sequence: TGTGCCAGCTCACCAGGGGACAGGGGGCACTGGAACTTC. Protein: CASSPGDRGHWNF. Variable domain in full (rest from reference TRBV18 and TRBJ2-7): NAGVMQNPRHLVRRRGQEARLRCSPMKGHSHVYWYRQLPEEGLKFMVYLQKENIIDESGMPKERFSAEFPKEGPSILRIQQVVRGDSAAYFCASSPGDRGHWNFGPGTRLTVT.

The rearrangement joins TRBV9 to TRBJ2-1, with TRBD2 matching 14 bases. After removal of 3 bases from V and 9 bases from J, the junction contained 5 bases not matched to a gene. The CDR3 totals 15 residues. Germline V gene sequence: CDR1 SGDLS, CDR2 YYNGEE. DNA of the CDR3: TGTGCCAGCAGCGAGACTAGCGGGGGGGCGGGTGAGCAGTTCTTC. Protein: CASSETSGGAGEQFF.

This chain uses TRBV19 with TRBJ1-5, with 10 bases matching TRBD1. The CDR3 spans 13 residues. Looked up from germline, CDR1 is LNHDA and CDR2 is SQIVND (reference sequence). The CDR3 sequence: CGSRGDRGQPQHF. CDR3 coding DNA: TGTGGCAGCAGGGGGGACAGGGGACAGCCCCAGCATTTT.

The chain links TRBV5-4 to TRBJ2-1, with D perhaps matching TRBD1 (6 bases). The CDR3 contains 15 residues. V lost 3 bases and J 4 bases, leaving 14 bases between the germline ends. Germline CDR1 and CDR2: SGHNT and YYREEE (reference sequence). The CDR3 region is CASSSYRDIYNEQFF. In nucleotides, the CDR3 is TGTGCCAGCAGCTCTTACAGGGATATATACAATGAGCAGTTCTTC.

This chain connects TRBV5-6 to TRBJ2-7; possible D gene TRBD1, 6 bases. V lost 4 bases, J lost 5 bases, and 10 bases lay in between. The CDR3 covers 12 residues. CDR1 and CDR2 (germline): SGHDT, YYEEEE. Here the CDR3 DNA reads TGTGCCAGCAGCGCGGACAGCAACGAGCAGTACTTC. Translation: CASSADSNEQYF.

This CDR3 is CASSLGQVNEKLFF. The CDR3 coding sequence is TGTGCCAGCAGCCTCGGACAGGTCAATGAAAAACTGTTTTTT. The V and J genes are TRBV28 and TRBJ1-4; 7 bases are shared with TRBD1. Germline assignment: CDR1 MDHEN and CDR2 SYDVKM. The V and J ends lost 6 bases and 5 bases, in that order; junction bases with no gene match: 6. The CDR3 is 14 amino acids.

This clone was recorded only once. The chain combines TRBV6-5 with TRBJ2-3; a possible D gene is TRBD2 (5 bases). The ends were cut back, 0 bases at V and 11 bases at J, with 18 bases in the middle. The germline V gene has CDR1 MNHEY and CDR2 SVGAGI. The CDR3 length is 15 residues. DNA for the CDR3: TGTGCCAGCAGTTACTCCTCGCTAGCCACGTACGGGCAGTATTTT. Translation gives CASSYSSLATYGQYF.

This chain links TRBV4-1 with TRBJ2-7, with 10 nucleotides matching TRBD1. V shed 4 bases and J 4 bases; nucleotides not matched to a gene: 7. This CDR3 spans 15 amino acids. CDR1 is MGHRA, CDR2 YSYEKL, per germline. CDR3 in DNA: TGCGCCAGCAGCCCGACAGGGGGCACCACGTACGAGCAGTACTTC. This translates into CASSPTGGTTYEQYF.

The rearrangement uses TRBV6-4 and TRBJ2-7, with a possible D match to TRBD2 (7 bases). From germline, CDR1 is MRHNA and CDR2 SNTAGT. This CDR3 has 16 amino acids. The ends were cut back, 5 bases at V and 2 bases at J, with 19 bases in the middle. CDR3 loop: CASSSPGQRDPYEQYF. DNA for the CDR3: TGTGCCAGCAGTAGCCCCGGACAGCGGGATCCCTACGAGCAGTACTTC.

This rearrangement joins TRBV5-1 to TRBJ2-2; TRBD1 might be the D (6 bases). Trimming pared 3 bases from V and 4 bases from J, leaving 16 bases between. CDR1 and CDR2 from the germline V gene are SGHRS and YFSETQ. This CDR3 contains 16 residues. For the CDR3, the DNA is TGCGCCAGCAGCTCCCCTACAGGGCCGACCACCGGGGAGCTGTTTTTT. It specifies CASSSPTGPTTGELFF.

This chain links TRBV11-2 with TRBJ1-5, with D maybe TRBD1 (6 bases). The V gene lost 1 base and the J gene lost 1 base, with 11 bases spanning the gap. The CDR3 has 16 amino acids. In germline, CDR1 is SGHAT, CDR2 FQNNGV. CDR3 loop: CASSLGDNQSNQPQHF. CDR3 sequence (DNA): TGTGCCAGCAGCTTAGGGGACAACCAGAGCAATCAGCCCCAGCATTTT. Supplemented by reference TRBV11-2 and TRBJ1-5, the full variable domain reads EAGVAQSPRYKIIEKRQSVAFWCNPISGHATLYWYQQILGQGPKLLIQFQNNGVVDDSQLPKDRFSAERLKGVDSTLKIQPAKLEDSAVYLCASSLGDNQSNQPQHFGDGTRLSIL.

CDR3 sequence: CASSQTHRGSSYNEQFF. In DNA, the CDR3 is TGCGCCAGCAGCCAAACCCACAGGGGGAGCTCCTACAATGAGCAGTTCTTC. The rearrangement joins TRBV4-1 to TRBJ2-1; 8 positions agree with TRBD1. CDR3 length equals 17 residues. The germline V gene has CDR1 MGHRA and CDR2 YSYEKL. V lost 2 bases and J lost 0; bases outside the gene matches: 6.

The chain employs TRBV2 and TRBJ2-3; D might be TRBD2 (6 bases). V lost 7 bases, J lost 1 base, and 15 bases lay in between. CDR1 is SNHLY, CDR2 FYNNEI, per germline. The CDR3 sequence is 15 residues long. The CDR3 spells CASTTSGLRTDTQYF. DNA of the CDR3: TGTGCCAGCACCACCTCGGGACTCCGCACAGATACGCAGTATTTT.

V usage is TRBV6-5 and J usage is TRBJ2-1, with a weak D call TRBD1 (5 bases). V was cut by 6 bases and J by 6 bases, with 18 bases left in between. The CDR3 totals 15 residues. The germline V gene has CDR1 MNHEY and CDR2 SVGAGI. The CDR3 nucleotides read TGTGCCAGCAGGCGCGACAGAAATTTCGCCAATGAGCAGTTCTTC. Residues: CASRRDRNFANEQFF.

The chain combines TRBV28 with TRBJ2-7; D uncertain. V gave up 6 bases and J gave up 3 bases, with 15 bases separating them. The CDR3 loop spans 14 amino acids. Germline V gives CDR1 MDHEN, CDR2 SYDVKM. In DNA form, the CDR3 reads TGTGCCAGCAGCTTAGGCCTAGTGGACTACGAGCAGTACTTC. It yields the protein CASSLGLVDYEQYF.

The genes are TRBV12-5 and TRBJ2-2; D perhaps matches TRBD2 (5 bases). The CDR3 contains 16 residues. Per germline, CDR1 LGHNT and CDR2 FRNRAP. The V gene lost 1 base and the J gene lost 0 bases, with 9 bases spanning the gap. CDR3 in DNA: TGTGCTAGTGGTTTGGGGAGGAGCGCGAACACCGGGGAGCTGTTTTTT. This sequence encodes CASGLGRSANTGELFF.

The gene calls are TRBV7-9 and TRBJ2-7; D ambiguous. This CDR3 has 15 residues. Germline assignment: CDR1 SEHNR and CDR2 FQNEAQ (reference sequence). V dropped 5 bases and J dropped 3 bases, with 17 bases sitting between them. CDR3 residues: CASSPTDTVGYEQYF. CDR3 bases: TGTGCCAGCAGCCCCACTGACACCGTAGGCTACGAGCAGTACTTC.

The V and J genes are TRBV27 and TRBJ1-4; D remains unclear. Germline CDR1 is MNHEY and CDR2 is SMNVEV (reference sequence). This CDR3 comprises 14 residues. V gave up 3 bases and J gave up 4 bases, with 9 bases separating them. The CDR3 loop reads CASSFGQVNEKLFF. In DNA form, the CDR3 reads TGTGCCAGCAGTTTTGGGCAAGTTAATGAAAAACTGTTTTTT.

The chain joins TRBV10-3 to TRBJ2-7; tentative D call: TRBD2 (6 bases). Germline V gene data show CDR1 as ENHRY and CDR2 as SYGVKD. This CDR3 spans 16 amino acids. The V gene lost 0 bases and the J gene lost 2 bases, with 14 bases spanning the gap. The CDR3 DNA sequence: TGTGCCATCAGTGAGTCGGGGGGACCTGAACCCTACGAGCAGTACTTC. It translates to CAISESGGPEPYEQYF.

For this clone: Mismatch with germline at one junction end may stem from a read error. This chain uses TRBV20-1 with TRBJ2-1, with 9 nucleotides matching TRBD1. CDR3 size: 11 residues. Germline loops: CDR1 DFQATT, CDR2 SNEGSKA (reference sequence). The CDR3 sequence: CSARKDRGLVF. CDR3 nucleotides: TGCAGTGCTAGGAAGGACAGGGGTCTCGTCTTC.

The rearrangement uses TRBV6-6 and TRBJ2-7, with D possibly being TRBD1 (6 bases). V was cut by 2 bases and J by 2 bases, with 13 bases left in between. Germline V gene lookup returns CDR1 MNHNY and CDR2 SVGAGI (reference sequence). The CDR3 sequence is 15 residues long. DNA for the CDR3: TGTGCCAGCAGTTACGCAGGGGCGGAAACCTACGAGCAGTACTTC. It codes for CASSYAGAETYEQYF.

This clone came up once. The chain couples TRBV5-4 to TRBJ1-1; 8 bases match TRBD1. Germline values: CDR1 SGHNT, CDR2 YYREEE (reference sequence). The CDR3 is made up of 14 amino acids. J lost 1 base, V lost 4 bases, and 3 bases had no gene match. CDR3 DNA: TGTGCCAGCAGCCCTGGGACAGGGAACACTGAAGCTTTCTTT. Protein: CASSPGTGNTEAFF.

The V gene is TRBV2, the J gene TRBJ2-1, with D possibly being TRBD2 (6 bases). CDR1 is SNHLY, CDR2 FYNNEI, per germline. This CDR3 is built from 14 residues. With 5 bases removed from V and 11 bases from J, the gap between germline ends came to 19 bases. The CDR3: CASSLQGGIPKQFF. In DNA, the CDR3 is TGTGCCAGCAGTCTCCAGGGCGGGATACCAAAGCAGTTCTTC. Full variable domain (missing parts from reference TRBV2 and TRBJ2-1): EPEVTQTPSHQVTQMGQEVILRCVPISNHLYFYWYRQILGQKVEFLVSFYNNEISEKSEIFDDQFSVERPDGSNFTLKIRSTKLEDSAMYFCASSLQGGIPKQFFGPGTRLTVL.

This chain uses TRBV19 with TRBJ2-2, with a weak D call TRBD2 (5 bases). The V and J ends lost 2 bases and 5 bases respectively, with 18 bases between them. This CDR3 has 17 amino acids. The germline V gene has CDR1 LNHDA and CDR2 SQIVND (reference sequence). The DNA of the CDR3 is TGTGCCAGTAGTATACTGGTTGCCGGGATAAGAACCGGGGAGCTGTTTTTT. This sequence encodes CASSILVAGIRTGELFF.

This sequence joins TRBV6-5 and TRBJ2-7; TRBD2 matches at 7 bases. Per the germline V gene, CDR1 is MNHEY and CDR2 is SVGAGI. The CDR3 has 15 residues. V was clipped by 0 bases and J by 3 bases; unmatched bases: 5. CDR3 residues: CASSYSPPGGYEQYF. In DNA form, the CDR3 reads TGTGCCAGCAGTTACTCCCCCCCGGGGGGCTACGAGCAGTACTTC.